The 8 T cell receptor beta chains below come from one sample, sequenced in a study of shared clonotypes between healthy human individuals. CD8 cells classed as naive were CD45RO-negative and positively selected for CCR7, excluding terminally differentiated effector memory CD45RA+ cells. Assay: immunoSEQ multiplex PCR; the TCRdb copy retains only in-frame clones and omits some. Of around 2,000,000 clones listed, approximately 94% were seen once; the top ten hold approximately 1.7%. Source material: naive CD8+ T cells from PBMCs. The receptor source for this set is a man younger than 30 in good health. Some clones in this sample may be carry-over from other donors' samples.

This chain links TRBV14 with TRBJ2-1; 9 nucleotides align to TRBD2. The CDR3 sequence is 16 residues long. Germline CDR1 and CDR2: SGHDN and FVKESK. With 0 bases clipped from V and 4 bases from J, the junction kept 4 bases outside the gene matches. The DNA of the CDR3 is TGTGCCAGCAGCCAAGATTGGCTAGCGGGATACAATGAGCAGTTCTTC. Translation: CASSQDWLAGYNEQFF.

The chain is built from TRBV6-5 and TRBJ2-5; D gene uncertain. From germline, CDR1 is MNHEY and CDR2 SVGAGI. The CDR3 sequence is 13 residues long. V gave up 5 bases and J gave up 7 bases, with 14 bases separating them. CDR3 DNA: TGTGCCAGCAGTCCACTGCTCCCCGGGACCCAGTACTTC. It encodes CASSPLLPGTQYF.

CDR3 protein: CASSSTGYEQYF. The CDR3 nucleotides are TGTGCCAGCAGTTCCACGGGCTACGAGCAGTACTTC. The V call is TRBV2, the J call TRBJ2-7; D ambiguous. Trimming pared 5 bases from V and 3 bases from J, leaving 8 bases between. CDR3 length: 12 amino acids. The germline gives CDR1 SNHLY, CDR2 FYNNEI.

V gene TRBV29-1 combines with J gene TRBJ1-1; D call uncertain. CDR3 length: 11 residues. CDR1 SQVTM and CDR2 ANQGSEA come from the germline V gene. V was shortened by 5 bases and J by 7 bases, with 11 bases between the two germline ends. This chain's CDR3 is CSVSGLFEAFF. CDR3 coding DNA: TGCAGCGTTAGCGGACTGTTTGAAGCTTTCTTT.

V is TRBV9 and J is TRBJ2-1; 8 bases are a match to TRBD1. Looked up from germline, CDR1 is SGDLS and CDR2 is YYNGEE. V lost 2 bases to trimming and J lost 6 bases; unmatched junction nucleotides: 7. The CDR3 runs to 15 residues. CDR3 region: CASSVGTGGFNEQFF. CDR3 nucleotides: TGTGCCAGCAGCGTCGGGACAGGCGGGTTCAATGAGCAGTTCTTC.

The chain couples TRBV27 to TRBJ2-1; D possibly corresponds to TRBD1 (5 bases). This CDR3 spans 16 amino acids. Germline-derived CDR1 and CDR2 are MNHEY and SMNVEV (reference sequence). The ends were cut back, 6 bases at V and 3 bases at J, with 18 bases in the middle. CDR3 sequence (DNA): TGTGCCAGCAGACCAACAGACAGCGTTTACTACAATGAGCAGTTCTTC. Protein product: CASRPTDSVYYNEQFF.

Turning to this clone: The same CDR3 is also encoded by other DNA sequences in this sample. This rearrangement joins TRBV4-2 to TRBJ2-7; TRBD2 aligns across 13 bases. The V segment lost 1 base and the J segment 4 bases; nucleotides outside the gene matches: 1. Germline CDR1 LGHNA, CDR2 YNFKEQ. The CDR3 has 15 amino acids. Here the CDR3 reads CASSQGLAGGYEQYF. The CDR3 DNA is TGTGCCAGCAGCCAAGGACTAGCGGGAGGTTACGAGCAGTACTTC.

This chain links TRBV7-2 with TRBJ2-1; TRBD1 matches 7 bases. The CDR3 length is 16 residues. CDR1 is SGHTA and CDR2 is FQGNSA in the germline V gene. Unmatched junction bases numbered 5, after V lost 3 bases and J lost 0 bases. For the CDR3, the DNA is TGTGCCAGCAGCTTTAGTGGACAGGCCTCCTACAATGAGCAGTTCTTC. Translation: CASSFSGQASYNEQFF.